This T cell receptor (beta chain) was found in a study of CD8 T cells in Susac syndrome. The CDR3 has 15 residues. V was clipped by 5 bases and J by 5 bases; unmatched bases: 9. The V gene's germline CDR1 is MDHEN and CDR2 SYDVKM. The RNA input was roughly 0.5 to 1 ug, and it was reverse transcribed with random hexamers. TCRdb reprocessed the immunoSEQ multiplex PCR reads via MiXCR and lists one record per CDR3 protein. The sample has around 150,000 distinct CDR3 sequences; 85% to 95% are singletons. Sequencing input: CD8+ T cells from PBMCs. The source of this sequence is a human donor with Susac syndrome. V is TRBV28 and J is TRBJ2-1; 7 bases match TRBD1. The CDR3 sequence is CASSPVIQGDNEQFF. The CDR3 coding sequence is TGTGCCAGCAGTCCCGTGATCCAGGGGGACAATGAGCAGTTCTTC. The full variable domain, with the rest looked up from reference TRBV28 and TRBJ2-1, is DVKVTQSSRYLVKRTGEKVFLECVQDMDHENMFWYRQDPGLGLRLIYFSYDVKMKEKGDIPEGYSVSREKKERFSLILESASTNQTSMYLCASSPVIQGDNEQFFGPGTRLTVL.